This T cell receptor beta chain was sequenced for a study of T cells in Graves' hyperthyroidism and ophthalmopathy. Amplified TCR beta CDR3 regions came from RNA transcripts. HTBI primers drove first-round RT-PCR of the TCR CDR3. TCRdb recomputed calls from the multiplex PCR reads with MiXCR, one row per CDR3 protein. The data contain 350,000 to 450,000 distinct CDR3 sequences, more than 12% of them singletons. This clonotype was found many times. The sequenced sample was blood. The receptor was isolated from a man in his fifties or sixties with Graves' ophthalmopathy.

The CDR3 here is CASSPPGLGKETQYF. In DNA, the CDR3 is TGTGCCAGCAGCCCCCCGGGACTGGGGAAAGAGACCCAGTACTTC. The chain has TRBV28 and TRBJ2-5; a weak D match, TRBD2 (6 bases). This CDR3 region has 15 residues. Germline V gene data show CDR1 as MDHEN and CDR2 as SYDVKM. The V and J ends lost 6 bases and 3 bases respectively, with 17 bases between them.